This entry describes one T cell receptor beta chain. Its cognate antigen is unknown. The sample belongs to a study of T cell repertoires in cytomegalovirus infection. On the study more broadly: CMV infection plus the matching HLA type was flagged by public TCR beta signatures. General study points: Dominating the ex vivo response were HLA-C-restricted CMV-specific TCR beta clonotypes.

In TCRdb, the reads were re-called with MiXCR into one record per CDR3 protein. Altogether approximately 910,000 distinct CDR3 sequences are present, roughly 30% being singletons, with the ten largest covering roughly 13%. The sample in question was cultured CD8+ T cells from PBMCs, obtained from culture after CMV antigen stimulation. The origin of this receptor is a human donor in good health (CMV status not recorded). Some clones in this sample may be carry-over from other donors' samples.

CDR3 bases: TGTGCCAGCAGTCGATCGGGGACCTACACCGGGGAGCTGTTTTTT. This translates into CASSRSGTYTGELFF. The chain uses TRBV12-3 or TRBV12-4 and TRBJ2-2, with D perhaps matching TRBD1 or TRBD2 (5 bases each). The CDR3 has 15 residues. V lost 5 bases, J lost 3 bases, and 13 bases lay in between.